The present TCR beta chain was sequenced within a study of blood T cell repertoires in COVID-19 (dated by TCRdb to 2019 to 2021). About the full investigation: Collaborator samples came from the United States, Italy and Spain and covered acute and convalescent phases of COVID-19. Samples were obtained from the ongoing ImmuneRACE study (first 160 participants) and from roughly 1,300 subjects provided by 6 global collaborators. The prospective study material was composed of cDNA or gDNA derived from T cells, B-cell-depleted T cells, or PBMCs. The repertoires were made available in a free public database intended to serve as a resource for research on the immune response to SARS-CoV-2. Nearly every sample came with metadata listing a de-identified subject ID, COVID-19 status, age in years and sex. Deeply sampled blood TCRbeta repertoires from subjects exposed to, actively infected with, or recovered from COVID-19 were included in the dataset. Where HLA class I and class II types were available, the types were taken from metadata supplied by the sample provider, not from assay-based typing. Results and caveats for the whole study, not just this receptor: How much clinical and demographic metadata was included differed by source and by participant, and the metadata was provided uncurated.

In the prospective study, participants were roughly 18 to 100 years old, resided in fewer than 25 geographic areas of the United States, and were enrolled through a virtual design. Cohort assignment in the prospective study relied on participant-reported clinical history from a screening survey and a study questionnaire. A participant counted as exposed if, within 2 weeks of entering the study, that participant had been in contact with someone who had a PCR-confirmed or clinician-diagnosed COVID-19 case. Each participant in the prospective study had whole blood, serum and a nasopharyngeal or oropharyngeal swab collected by mobile phlebotomists. Over a roughly 2-month period, participants in the prospective study had the option of providing additional blood draws and questionnaires. Before DNA extraction, prospective study blood samples were shipped either frozen or at room temperature. As to this clone: It has no known antigen specificity. Base qualities are missing; no much larger clone stands one base away.

TCRbeta CDR3 regions were amplified from genomic DNA using the immunoSEQ Assay, a bias-controlled multiplex PCR. Processing in the source paper ran as follows. Within the assay, amplification of reference gene primers was used to estimate how many nucleated cells each sample contained. Sequence reads were collapsed and filtered to measure the absolute abundance of every unique TCRbeta CDR3 rearrangement. Productive Simpson clonality was computed per sample as the square root of Simpson's diversity index over productive rearrangements. TCRdb took over this immuneACCESS table, retaining in-frame rearrangements with V and J assigned. Such tables are incomplete; in checked studies, under half of the missing clones stem from an unresolved V gene, and the remainder is unexplained. That table furnishes V, J and clone size, whereas the DNA furnished D and trimming. The sample table shows 300,000 to 350,000 clones, and 90% are seen once. The ten largest make up less than 4% of the sample.

V is trimmed back by 0 bases and J by 4 bases, and the junction contains 5 bases that no gene match accounts for. Its CDR3 holds 17 amino acids, cysteine through phenylalanine. Just CDR3 DNA is preserved here, 51 bases in frame from base 1. According to the germline V gene, CDR1 reads SGHRS and CDR2 reads YFSETQ. The chain is made from TRBV5-1 and TRBJ2-5; 14 junctional bases match TRBD2. This clonotype originated in a woman in her 30s who had been exposed to COVID-19. The material sequenced was PBMCs or T cells enriched from blood (not recorded which). The CDR3 protein sequence reads: CASSLEGLAGVGETQYF. The bases read TGCGCCAGCAGCTTGGAGGGACTAGCGGGGGTCGGAGAGACCCAGTACTTC.